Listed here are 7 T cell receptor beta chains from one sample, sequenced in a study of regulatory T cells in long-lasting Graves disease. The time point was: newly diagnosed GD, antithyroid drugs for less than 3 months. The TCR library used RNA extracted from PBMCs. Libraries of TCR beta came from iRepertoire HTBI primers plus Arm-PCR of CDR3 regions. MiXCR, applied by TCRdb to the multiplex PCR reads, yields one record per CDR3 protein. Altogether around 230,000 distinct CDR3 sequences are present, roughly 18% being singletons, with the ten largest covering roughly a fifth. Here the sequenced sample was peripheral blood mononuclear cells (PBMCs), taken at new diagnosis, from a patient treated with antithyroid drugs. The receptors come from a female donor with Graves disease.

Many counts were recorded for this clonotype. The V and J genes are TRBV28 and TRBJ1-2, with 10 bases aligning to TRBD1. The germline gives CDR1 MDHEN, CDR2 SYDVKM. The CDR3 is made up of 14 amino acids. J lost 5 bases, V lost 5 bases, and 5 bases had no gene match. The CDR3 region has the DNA TGTGCCAGCAGTGGGGGACAGGGGAGGTATGGCTACACCTTC. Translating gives CASSGGQGRYGYTF.

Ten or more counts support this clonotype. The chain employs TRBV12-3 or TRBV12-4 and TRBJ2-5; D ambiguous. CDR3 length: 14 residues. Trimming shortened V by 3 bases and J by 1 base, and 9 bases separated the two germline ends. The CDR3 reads CASSFPRTQETQYF. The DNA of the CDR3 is TGTGCCAGCAGTTTCCCTAGAACCCAAGAGACCCAGTACTTC.

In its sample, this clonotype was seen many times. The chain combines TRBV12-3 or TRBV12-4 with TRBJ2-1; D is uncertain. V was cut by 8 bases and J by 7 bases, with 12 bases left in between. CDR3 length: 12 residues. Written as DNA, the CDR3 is TGTGCCAGCGCCCCGGAAGGAAATGAGCAGTTCTTC. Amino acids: CASAPEGNEQFF.

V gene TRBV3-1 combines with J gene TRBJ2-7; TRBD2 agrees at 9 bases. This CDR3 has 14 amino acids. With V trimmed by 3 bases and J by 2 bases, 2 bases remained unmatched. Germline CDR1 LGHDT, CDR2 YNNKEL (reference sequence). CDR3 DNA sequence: TGTGCCAGCAGCCAGCGGGGGGGGGCCTACGAGCAGTACTTC. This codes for CASSQRGGAYEQYF.

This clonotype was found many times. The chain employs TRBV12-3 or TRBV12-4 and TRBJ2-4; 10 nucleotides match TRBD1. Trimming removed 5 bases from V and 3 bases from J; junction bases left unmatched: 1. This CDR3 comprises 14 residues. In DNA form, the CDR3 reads TGTGCCAGCAGTCGGGACAGGGGCAAAAACATTCAGTACTTC. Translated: CASSRDRGKNIQYF.

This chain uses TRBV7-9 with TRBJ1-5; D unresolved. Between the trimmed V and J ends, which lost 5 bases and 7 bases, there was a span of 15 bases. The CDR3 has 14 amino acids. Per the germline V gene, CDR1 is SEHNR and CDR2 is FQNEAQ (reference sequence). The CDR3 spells CASSTGGKEQPQHF. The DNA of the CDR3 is TGTGCCAGCAGCACCGGCGGGAAAGAGCAGCCCCAGCATTTT.

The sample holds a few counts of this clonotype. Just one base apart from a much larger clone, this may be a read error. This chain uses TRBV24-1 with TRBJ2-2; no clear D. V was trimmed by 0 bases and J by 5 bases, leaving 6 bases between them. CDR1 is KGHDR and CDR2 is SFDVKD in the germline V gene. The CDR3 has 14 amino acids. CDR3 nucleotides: TGTGCCACCAGTGATTTGATGGGAACCGGGGAGCTGTTTTTT. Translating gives CATSDLMGTGELFF.